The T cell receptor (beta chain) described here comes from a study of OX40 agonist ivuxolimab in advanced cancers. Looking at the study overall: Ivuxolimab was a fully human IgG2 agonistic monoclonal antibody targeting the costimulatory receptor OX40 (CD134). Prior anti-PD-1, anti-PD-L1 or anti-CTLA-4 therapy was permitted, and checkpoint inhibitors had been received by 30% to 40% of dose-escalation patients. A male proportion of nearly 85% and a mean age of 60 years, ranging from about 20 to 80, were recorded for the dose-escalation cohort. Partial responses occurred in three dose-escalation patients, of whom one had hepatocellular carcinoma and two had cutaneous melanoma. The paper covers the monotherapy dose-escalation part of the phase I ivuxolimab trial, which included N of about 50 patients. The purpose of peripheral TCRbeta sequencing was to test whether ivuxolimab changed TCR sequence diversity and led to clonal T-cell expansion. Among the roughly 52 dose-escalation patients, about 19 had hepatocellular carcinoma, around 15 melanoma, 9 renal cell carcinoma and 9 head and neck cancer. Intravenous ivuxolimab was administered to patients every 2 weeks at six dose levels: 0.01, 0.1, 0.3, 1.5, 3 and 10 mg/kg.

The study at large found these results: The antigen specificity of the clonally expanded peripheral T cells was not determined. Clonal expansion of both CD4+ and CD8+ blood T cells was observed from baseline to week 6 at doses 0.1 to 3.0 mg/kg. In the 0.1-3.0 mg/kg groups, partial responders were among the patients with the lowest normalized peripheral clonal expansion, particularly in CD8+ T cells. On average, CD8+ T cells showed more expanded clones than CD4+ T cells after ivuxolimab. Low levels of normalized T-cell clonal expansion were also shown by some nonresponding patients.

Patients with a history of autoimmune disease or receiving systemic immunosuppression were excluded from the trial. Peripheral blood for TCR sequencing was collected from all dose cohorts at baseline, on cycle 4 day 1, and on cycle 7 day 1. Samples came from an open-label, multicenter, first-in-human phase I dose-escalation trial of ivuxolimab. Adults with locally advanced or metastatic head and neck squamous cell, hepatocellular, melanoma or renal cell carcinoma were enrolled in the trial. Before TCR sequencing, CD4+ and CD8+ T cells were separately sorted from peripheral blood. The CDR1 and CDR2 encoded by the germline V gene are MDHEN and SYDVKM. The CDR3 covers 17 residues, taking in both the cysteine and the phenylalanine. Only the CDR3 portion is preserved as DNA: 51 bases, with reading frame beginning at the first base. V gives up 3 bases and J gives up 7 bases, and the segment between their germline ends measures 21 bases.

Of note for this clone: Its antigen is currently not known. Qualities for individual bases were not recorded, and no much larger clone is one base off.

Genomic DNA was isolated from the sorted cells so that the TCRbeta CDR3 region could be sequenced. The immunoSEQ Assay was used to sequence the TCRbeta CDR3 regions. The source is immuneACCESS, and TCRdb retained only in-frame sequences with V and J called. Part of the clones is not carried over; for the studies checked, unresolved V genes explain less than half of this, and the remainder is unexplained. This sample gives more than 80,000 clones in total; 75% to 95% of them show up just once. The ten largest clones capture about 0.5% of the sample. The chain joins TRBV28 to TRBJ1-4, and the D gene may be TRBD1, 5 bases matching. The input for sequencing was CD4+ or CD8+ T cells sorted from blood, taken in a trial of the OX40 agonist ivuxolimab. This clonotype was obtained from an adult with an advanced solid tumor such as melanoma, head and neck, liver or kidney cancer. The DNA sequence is TGTGCCAGCAGTTTGTCGGGACTGTGGTCGCAGGCTGAAAAACTGTTTTTT. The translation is CASSLSGLWSQAEKLFF.